Described below is a single T cell receptor beta chain sequence and its context. Its target is not known. Every contributor of samples was a Caucasian grown-up residing in Nashville, Tennessee. The study separated CD4+ cells into CD45RA+ naive and CD45RA-negative memory subsets. The data were obtained in a study of shared clonotypes between healthy human individuals. Study-level results: For naive CD4 cells, roughly 4.8% of clonotypes were shared across a handful of donors. Rarefaction analysis demonstrated incomplete sorted-subset sequencing notwithstanding large depth.

Here immunoSEQ multiplex PCR was the method, and the copy in TCRdb shows in-frame clones only, minus some. The table has over a million clones, approximately 80% seen once. From germline, CDR1 is SGHRS and CDR2 YFSETQ. The CDR3 sequence is 15 residues long. The junction had 1 base not matched to a gene; V was cut back by 0 bases and J by 3 bases. The sequenced sample consisted of memory CD4+ T cells from PBMCs. Subset given: CD45RA-negative fraction. The J gene is TRBJ2-5, the V gene TRBV5-1, with TRBD2 identical over 11 bases. The receptor's source is a young man in good health. Some clones in this sample may be carry-over from other donors' samples. The CDR3, as DNA: TGCGCCAGCAGCTTGGAACTAGCGGGAGAAGAGACCCAGTACTTC. Encoded protein: CASSLELAGEETQYF.